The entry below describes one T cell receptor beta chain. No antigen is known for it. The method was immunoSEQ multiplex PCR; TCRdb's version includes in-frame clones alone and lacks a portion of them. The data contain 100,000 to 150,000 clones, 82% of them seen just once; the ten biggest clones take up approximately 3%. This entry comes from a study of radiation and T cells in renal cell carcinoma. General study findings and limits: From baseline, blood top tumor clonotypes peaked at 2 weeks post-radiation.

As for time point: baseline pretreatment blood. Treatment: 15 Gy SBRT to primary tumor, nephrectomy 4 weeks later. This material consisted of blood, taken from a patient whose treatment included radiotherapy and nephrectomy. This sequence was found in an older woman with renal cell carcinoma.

The CDR3 DNA is TGTGCCAGCAGCTTAGCCGCAGGGCTACCAGATACGCAGTATTTT. This encodes CASSLAAGLPDTQYF. The chain couples TRBV7-2 to TRBJ2-3, with D maybe TRBD1 (5 bases). V gave up 0 bases and J gave up 4 bases, with 11 bases separating them. Germline loops: CDR1 SGHTA, CDR2 FQGNSA. This CDR3 has 15 residues. The entire variable domain, with the rest obtained from reference TRBV7-2 and TRBJ2-3, is as follows: GAGVSQSPSNKVTEKGKDVELRCDPISGHTALYWYRQSLGQGLEFLIYFQGNSAPDKSGLPSDRFSAERTGGSVSTLTIQRTQQEDSAVYLCASSLAAGLPDTQYFGPGTRLTVL.